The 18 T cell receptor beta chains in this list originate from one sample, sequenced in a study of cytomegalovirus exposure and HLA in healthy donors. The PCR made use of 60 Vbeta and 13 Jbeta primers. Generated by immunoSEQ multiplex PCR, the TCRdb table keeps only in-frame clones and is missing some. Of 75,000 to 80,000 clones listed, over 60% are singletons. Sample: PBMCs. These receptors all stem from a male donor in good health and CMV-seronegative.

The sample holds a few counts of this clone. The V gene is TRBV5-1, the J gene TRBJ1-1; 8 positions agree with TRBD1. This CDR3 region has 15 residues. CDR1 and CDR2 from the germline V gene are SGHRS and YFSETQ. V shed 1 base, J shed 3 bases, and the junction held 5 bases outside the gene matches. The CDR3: CASSLSQGAHTEAFF. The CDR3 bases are TGCGCCAGCAGCTTGAGTCAGGGGGCCCACACTGAAGCTTTCTTT. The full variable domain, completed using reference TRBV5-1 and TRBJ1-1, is KAGVTQTPRYLIKTRGQQVTLSCSPISGHRSVSWYQQTPGQGLQFLFEYFSETQRNKGNFPGRFSGRQFSNSRSEMNVSTLELGDSALYLCASSLSQGAHTEAFFGQGTRLTVV.

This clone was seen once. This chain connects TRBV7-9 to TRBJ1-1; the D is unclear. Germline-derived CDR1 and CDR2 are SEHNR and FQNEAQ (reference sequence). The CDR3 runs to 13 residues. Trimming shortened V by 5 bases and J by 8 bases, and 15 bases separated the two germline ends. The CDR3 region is CASSPTESQEAFF. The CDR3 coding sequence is TGTGCCAGCAGCCCTACAGAGTCCCAAGAAGCTTTCTTT.

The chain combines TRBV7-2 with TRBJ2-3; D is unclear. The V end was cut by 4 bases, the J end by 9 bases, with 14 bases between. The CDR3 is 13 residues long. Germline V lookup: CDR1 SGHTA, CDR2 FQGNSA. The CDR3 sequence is CASSSLQLETQYF. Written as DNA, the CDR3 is TGTGCCAGCAGCTCCCTTCAACTTGAGACGCAGTATTTT. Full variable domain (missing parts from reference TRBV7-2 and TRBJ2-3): GAGVSQSPSNKVTEKGKDVELRCDPISGHTALYWYRQSLGQGLEFLIYFQGNSAPDKSGLPSDRFSAERTGGSVSTLTIQRTQQEDSAVYLCASSSLQLETQYFGPGTRLTVL.

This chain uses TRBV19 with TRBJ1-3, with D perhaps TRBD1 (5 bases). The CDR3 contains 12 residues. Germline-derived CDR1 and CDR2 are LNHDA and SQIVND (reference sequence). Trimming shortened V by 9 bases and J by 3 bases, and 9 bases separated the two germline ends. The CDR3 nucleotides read TGTGCCAGCACAGGCCTTGGAAACACCATATATTTT. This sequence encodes CASTGLGNTIYF.

The chain's CDR3 is CASSLGGTGITDTQYF. The CDR3 DNA is TGCGCCAGCAGCTTGGGAGGGACAGGGATCACAGATACGCAGTATTTT. This chain connects TRBV5-1 to TRBJ2-3; 9 positions match TRBD1. Losses at the gene ends were 0 bases for V and 2 bases for J; bases not matched to a gene: 4. CDR1 is SGHRS and CDR2 is YFSETQ in the germline V gene. The CDR3 has 16 amino acids.

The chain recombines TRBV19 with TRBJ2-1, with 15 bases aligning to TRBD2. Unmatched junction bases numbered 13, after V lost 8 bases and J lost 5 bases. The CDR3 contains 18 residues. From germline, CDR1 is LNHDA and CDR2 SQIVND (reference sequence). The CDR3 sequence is CASSVFPGLAGGNNEQFF. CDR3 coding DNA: TGTGCCAGTTCCGTCTTTCCGGGACTAGCGGGAGGTAACAATGAGCAGTTCTTC.

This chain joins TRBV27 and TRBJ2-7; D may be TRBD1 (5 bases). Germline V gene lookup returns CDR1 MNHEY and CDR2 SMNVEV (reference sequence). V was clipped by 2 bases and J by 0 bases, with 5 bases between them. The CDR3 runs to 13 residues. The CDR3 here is CASSLGHSYEQYF. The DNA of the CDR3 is TGTGCCAGCAGTTTAGGACACTCCTACGAGCAGTACTTC.

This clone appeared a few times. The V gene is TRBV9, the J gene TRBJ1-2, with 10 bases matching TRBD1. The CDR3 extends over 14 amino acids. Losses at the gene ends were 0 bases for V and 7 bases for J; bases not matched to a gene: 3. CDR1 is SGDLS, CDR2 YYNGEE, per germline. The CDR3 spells CASSVAGQGSGYTF. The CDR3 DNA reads TGTGCCAGCAGCGTAGCGGGACAGGGGAGTGGCTACACCTTC.

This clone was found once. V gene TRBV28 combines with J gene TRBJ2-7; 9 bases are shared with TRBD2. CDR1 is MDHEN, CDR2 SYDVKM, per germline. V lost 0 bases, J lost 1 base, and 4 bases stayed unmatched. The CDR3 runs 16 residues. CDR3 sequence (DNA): TGTGCCAGCAGTTTATGGGCGGGAGGGAGTTCCTACGAGCAGTACTTC. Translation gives CASSLWAGGSSYEQYF.

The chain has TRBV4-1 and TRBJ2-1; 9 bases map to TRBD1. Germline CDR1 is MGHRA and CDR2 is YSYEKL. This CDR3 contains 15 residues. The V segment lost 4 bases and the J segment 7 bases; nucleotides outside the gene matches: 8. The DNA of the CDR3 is TGCGCCAGCAGCCCCGGGGACAGGGACTTTAATGAGCAGTTCTTC. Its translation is CASSPGDRDFNEQFF.

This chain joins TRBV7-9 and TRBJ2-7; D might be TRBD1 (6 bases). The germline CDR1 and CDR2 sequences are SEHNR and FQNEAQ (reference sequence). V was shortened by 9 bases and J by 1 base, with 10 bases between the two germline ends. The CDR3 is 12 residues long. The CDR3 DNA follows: TGTGCCAGTGGACAGAGATCCTACGAGCAGTACTTC. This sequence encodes CASGQRSYEQYF.

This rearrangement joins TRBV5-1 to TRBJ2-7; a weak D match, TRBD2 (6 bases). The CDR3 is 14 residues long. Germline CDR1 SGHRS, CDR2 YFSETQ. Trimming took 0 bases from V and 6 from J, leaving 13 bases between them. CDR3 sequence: CASSLEEEGPEQYF. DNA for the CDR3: TGCGCCAGCAGCTTGGAAGAGGAGGGGCCCGAGCAGTACTTC.

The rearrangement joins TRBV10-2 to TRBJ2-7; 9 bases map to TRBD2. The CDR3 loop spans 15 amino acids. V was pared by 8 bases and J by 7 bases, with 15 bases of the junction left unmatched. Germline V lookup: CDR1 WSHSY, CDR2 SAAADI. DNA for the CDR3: TGCGCCAGCTCAACCCTCTTAGCGGGGGCGGGTGAGCAGTACTTC. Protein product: CASSTLLAGAGEQYF.

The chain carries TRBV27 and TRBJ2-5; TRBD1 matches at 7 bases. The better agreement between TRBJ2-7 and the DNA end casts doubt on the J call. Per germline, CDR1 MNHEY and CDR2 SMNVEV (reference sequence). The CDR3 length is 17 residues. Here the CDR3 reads CASSLLGTADLTYEQYF. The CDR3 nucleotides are TGTGCCAGCAGTTTATTAGGGACAGCGGACCTTACCTACGAGCAGTACTTC.

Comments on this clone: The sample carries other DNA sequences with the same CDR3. Here the CDR3 DNA reads TGTGCCAGCACGAGTCTAGCGGGGGGTTCGAGGGGAGATACGCAGTATTTT. This gives the protein CASTSLAGGSRGDTQYF. The chain links TRBV9 to TRBJ2-3; 11 nucleotides align to TRBD2. The V gene end was trimmed by 6 bases and the J gene end by 5 bases; junction bases not matched to a gene: 14. The CDR3 covers 17 residues. Germline V gene sequence: CDR1 SGDLS, CDR2 YYNGEE.

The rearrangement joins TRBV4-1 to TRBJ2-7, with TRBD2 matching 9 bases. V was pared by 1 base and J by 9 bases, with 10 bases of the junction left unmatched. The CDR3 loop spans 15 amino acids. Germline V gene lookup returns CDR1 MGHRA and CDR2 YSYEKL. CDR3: CASSQGAGGEGGQYF. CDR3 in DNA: TGCGCCAGCAGCCAAGGGGCGGGAGGGGAGGGGGGGCAGTACTTC.

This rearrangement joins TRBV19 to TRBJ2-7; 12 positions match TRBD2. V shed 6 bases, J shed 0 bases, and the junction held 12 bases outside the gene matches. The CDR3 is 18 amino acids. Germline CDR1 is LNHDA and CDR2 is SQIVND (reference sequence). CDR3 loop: CASSPRTSGKTGSYEQYF. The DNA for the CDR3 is TGTGCCAGTAGCCCTCGGACTAGCGGGAAAACTGGCTCCTACGAGCAGTACTTC.

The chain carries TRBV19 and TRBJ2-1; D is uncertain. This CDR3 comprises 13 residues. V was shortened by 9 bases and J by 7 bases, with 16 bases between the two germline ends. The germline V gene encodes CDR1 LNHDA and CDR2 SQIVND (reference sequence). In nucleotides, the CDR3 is TGTGCCAGGCCGACTCATTACGAGAATGAGCAGTTCTTC. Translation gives CARPTHYENEQFF.